Listed below are T cell receptor beta chains from one sample, sequenced in a study of regulatory T cells in long-lasting Graves disease. MiXCR was run by TCRdb on the multiplex PCR reads, yielding one entry per CDR3 protein. The top ten hold roughly a quarter of the sample, which has approximately 440,000 distinct CDR3 sequences, about a quarter seen once. Source: peripheral blood mononuclear cells (PBMCs), taken when the disease was refractory, from a patient treated with antithyroid drugs. The receptors stem from a female donor with Graves disease. CDR3s leave out the opening cysteine and the closing phenylalanine or tryptophan. The D gene is left open where the match is weak. A clone size is listed for some rows: how often the clone was seen (once, few, many), or a class if it is expanded.

d_call clone_size v_call cdr3_aa
. many TRBV12-3/TRBV12-4 ASSLGAVLNTEAF
. . TRBV20-1 SGPQGECEQY
TRBD1 many TRBV6-1 ASSIAGQGAPGNTIY
. . TRBV28 ASTPGGADTEAF
TRBD2 few TRBV20-1 SARGPAGGRETQY
. few TRBV7-3 ASSLRGGLNSPLH
TRBD2 few TRBV13 ASSLEGVAGGRYEQY
TRBD2 . TRBV7-2 ASSHEPDTSGKYEQY
TRBD1 many TRBV2 ASSTGVETQY
. few TRBV5-1 ASSLVGRARNTEAF
TRBD1 few TRBV6-1 ASSYAGQGWETQY
. few TRBV7-3 ASSPTSRTVYEQY
. . TRBV6-5 ASSSPRDSVAF
. many TRBV28 ASSQPYEQY
. . TRBV29-1 SVENPGLYTEAF
. many TRBV12-3/TRBV12-4 ASSTSGQYSNQPQH
. . TRBV7-9 ASSSSSREGLANQPQH
. . TRBV7-2 ASSLALGETQY
TRBD2 . TRBV7-2 ASSLKLAGPYSYEQY
. few TRBV2 ASSLNGLPAGETQY
. few TRBV19 ASSLRTDLNTEAF
. few TRBV30 AWSIGSGANVLT
. . TRBV19 ASTSLSGGYTEAF
TRBD2 few TRBV19 ASSTNPGLAGPYEQY
. few TRBV7-3 ASSYRAGSGETQY
. many TRBV28 ASSFAGAVQPQH
. few TRBV4-1 ASSQVTGPPQH
. . TRBV5-6 ASSLGPSRAIKTQETQY
. many TRBV12-3/TRBV12-4 ASTNTGELF
. . TRBV12-3/TRBV12-4 ASSVRLNTGELF
. few TRBV6-2/TRBV6-3 ASSSNVRQETQY
. . TRBV20-1 SANRDSYEQY
. once TRBV6-1 ASSPNRQPIKNEQF
. . TRBV2 ASSDPSPGELF
. few TRBV5-1 ASSPIGGGEAF
. many TRBV7-3 ASWTGNTGELF
TRBD1 . TRBV10-3 AIRGQTYTEAF
. . TRBV28 ASSPRDNSYNEQF
TRBD2 . TRBV4-1 ASSPTSGSWNEQF
. many TRBV20-1 SARTVTGTTYEQY
. few TRBV5-1 ASSLVRHPNTEAF
TRBD1 few TRBV7-2 ASSLGSTGGGNQPQH
. many TRBV20-1 SARDAGGTNEKLF
. . TRBV12-3/TRBV12-4 ASRTGALGQPQH
TRBD1 . TRBV7-9 ASSLSGTGAAQRALH
TRBD2 . TRBV29-1 SVYSGKVPSEQY
TRBD2 few TRBV10-3 AIRTSGSSYEQY
TRBD1 . TRBV9 ASSLRQGLSGNTIY
TRBD2 . TRBV19 ASIPTSGSGNEQF
. . TRBV27 ASSDDRYNSPLH
TRBD1 many TRBV12-3/TRBV12-4 ASSKWDRGRNTEAF
TRBD1 few TRBV7-8 ASSSGQPFRLSGNTIY
. . TRBV5-1 ASSLEGTTEAF
. many TRBV12-3/TRBV12-4 ASSFRPINEKLF
. . TRBV19 ASTPSGFNEKLF
. . TRBV24-1 ATSDATGIGHNEQF
. . TRBV7-9 ASSTALGSHEQY
. . TRBV15 ATSRDLASDTQY
. . TRBV3-1 ASREGGFSGNTIY
. . TRBV7-2 ASSPTGHHRDTIY